Its frequency marks the clone carrying this TCR beta chain as medium-sized. What it binds is unknown. This specimen comes from a study of human CD8 memory T cell subsets. General study results and limits: The stem-like memory T cell repertoire shared very little with the precursor exhausted T cell repertoire.

UMI-labeled 5' RACE was used, and it produced the TCR beta libraries. TCRdb reprocessed the 5' RACE reads and reports one entry per CDR3 protein, with no DNA. The sample includes 9,500 to 13,000 distinct CDR3 sequences. Buffy coats of healthy donors provided the PBMC used. The study used negative magnetic separation to enrich total CD8+ T cells. RNA was obtained from duplicate vials of about 150,000 sorted CD8+ T cells per subset. The CDR3 covers 15 residues. Germline CDR1 DFQATT, CDR2 SNEGSKA (reference sequence). Source material: CD8+ stem-like memory T cells (TSCM and TCM) sorted from PBMCs. Subset denoted: stem-like memory CD8 T cells (TSTEM), CCR7+ PD-1- TIGIT-. This rearrangement joins TRBV20-1 to TRBJ2-5; the TRBD2 assignment by TCRdb is unverifiable without DNA. The TCR sequence derives from a human donor in good health. CDR3 sequence: CSATPQEGARETQYF.